This entry describes one TCR beta chain. This sample is part of a study of blood T cell repertoires in COVID-19. On the study more broadly: Specimens from acute and convalescent COVID-19 originated in the United States, Italy and Spain.

This CDR3 region has 15 residues. Germline lookup yields CDR1 LNHDA and CDR2 SQIVND (reference sequence). Trimming took 4 bases from V and 6 from J, leaving 15 bases between them. Study processing details: By means of reference gene primer amplification, nucleated cell counts were estimated. Only in-frame clones appear in the TCRdb table, and some are missing; sequencing was by immunoSEQ multiplex PCR. The D gene and trimming were derived from the DNA, and the V and J assignments and clone size from that table. The data contain roughly 140,000 clones, approximately 90% of them singletons. The sequence was obtained from a woman aged 60-70 years with active COVID-19. Sequencing was performed on peripheral blood. V and J are TRBV19 and TRBJ2-2; a weak D match, TRBD2 (6 bases). This chain's CDR3 is CASSRGRSYPGELFF. CDR3 bases: TGTGCCAGTAGTAGGGGGAGGTCCTATCCCGGGGAGCTGTTTTTT. Based on the CDR3 plus reference TRBV19 and TRBJ2-2, the full variable domain is DGGITQSPKYLFRKEGQNVTLSCEQNLNHDAMYWYRQDPGQGLRLIYYSQIVNDFQKGDIAEGYSVSREKKESFPLTVTSAQKNPTAFYLCASSRGRSYPGELFFGEGSRLTVL.